This T cell receptor beta chain came from a study of cytomegalovirus exposure and HLA in healthy donors. In the study overall: The early release's HLA-typed donors yielded approximately 85 million unique TCRs.

The PCR used 60 Vbeta and 13 Jbeta primers. Clones were read by immunoSEQ multiplex PCR, and TCRdb kept only the in-frame ones, dropping some. Among more than 150,000 clones listed, 82% were seen once. V lost 0 bases, J lost 6 bases, and 16 bases lay in between. Germline loops: CDR1 LGHNA, CDR2 YNFKEQ. The CDR3 consists of 16 residues. This rearrangement joins TRBV4-2 to TRBJ2-3, with D tentatively TRBD1 (5 bases). This TCR was sampled from a woman younger than 35 in good health and CMV-seronegative. The sequenced material came from PBMCs. The CDR3 nucleotides read TGTGCCAGCAGCCAAGAGGTTACTGCAAAGGGGGATACGCAGTATTTT. Translated, it gives CASSQEVTAKGDTQYF.